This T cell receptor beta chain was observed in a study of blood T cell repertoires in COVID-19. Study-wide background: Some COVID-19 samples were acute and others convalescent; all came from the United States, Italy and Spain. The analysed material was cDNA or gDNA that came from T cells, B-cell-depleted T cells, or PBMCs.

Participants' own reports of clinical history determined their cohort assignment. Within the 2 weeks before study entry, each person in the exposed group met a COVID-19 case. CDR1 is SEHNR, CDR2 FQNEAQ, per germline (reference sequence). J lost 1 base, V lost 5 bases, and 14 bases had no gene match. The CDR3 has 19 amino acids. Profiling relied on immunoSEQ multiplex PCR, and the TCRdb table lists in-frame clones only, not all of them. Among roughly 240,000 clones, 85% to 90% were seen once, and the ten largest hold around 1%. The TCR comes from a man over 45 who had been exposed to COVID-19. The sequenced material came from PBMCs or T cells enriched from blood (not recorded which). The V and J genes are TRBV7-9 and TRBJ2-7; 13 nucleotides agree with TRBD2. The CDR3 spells CASSPLGLAGEGSSYEQYV. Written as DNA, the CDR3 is TGTGCCAGCAGCCCCCTCGGACTAGCGGGAGAGGGGTCTTCCTACGAGCAGTACGTC.